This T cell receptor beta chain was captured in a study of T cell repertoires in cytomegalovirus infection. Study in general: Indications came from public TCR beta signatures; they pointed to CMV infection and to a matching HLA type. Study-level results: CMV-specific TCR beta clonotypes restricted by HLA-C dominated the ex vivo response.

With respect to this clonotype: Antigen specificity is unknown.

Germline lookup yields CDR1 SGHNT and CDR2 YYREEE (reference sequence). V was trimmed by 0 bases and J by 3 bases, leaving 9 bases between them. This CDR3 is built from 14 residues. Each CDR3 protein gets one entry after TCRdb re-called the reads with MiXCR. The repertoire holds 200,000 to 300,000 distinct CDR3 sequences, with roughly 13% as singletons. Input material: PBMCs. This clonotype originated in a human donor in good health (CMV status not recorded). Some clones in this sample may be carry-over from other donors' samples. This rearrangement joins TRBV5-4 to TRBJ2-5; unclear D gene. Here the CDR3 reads CASSLVSQKETQYF. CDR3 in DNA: TGTGCCAGCAGCTTGGTTAGTCAGAAAGAGACCCAGTACTTC.